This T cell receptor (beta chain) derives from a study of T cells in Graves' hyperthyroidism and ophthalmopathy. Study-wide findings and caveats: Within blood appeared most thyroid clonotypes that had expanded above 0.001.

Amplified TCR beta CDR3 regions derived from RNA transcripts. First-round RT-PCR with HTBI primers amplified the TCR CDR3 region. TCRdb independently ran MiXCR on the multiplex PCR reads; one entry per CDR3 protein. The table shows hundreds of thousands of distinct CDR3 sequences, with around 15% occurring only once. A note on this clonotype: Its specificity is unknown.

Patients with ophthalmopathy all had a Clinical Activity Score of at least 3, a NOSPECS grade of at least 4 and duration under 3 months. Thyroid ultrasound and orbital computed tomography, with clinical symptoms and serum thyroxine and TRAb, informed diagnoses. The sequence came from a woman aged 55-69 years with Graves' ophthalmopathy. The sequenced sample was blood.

Here the CDR3 reads CASSPGTGRTGNTIYF. Written as DNA, the CDR3 is TGTGCCAGCAGCCCCGGGACAGGTAGAACTGGAAACACCATATATTTT. The chain links TRBV11-2 to TRBJ1-3; TRBD1 matches 8 bases. Germline V lookup: CDR1 SGHAT, CDR2 FQNNGV. The CDR3 spans 16 residues. V dropped 5 bases and J dropped 2; count of bases not matched to a gene: 8.